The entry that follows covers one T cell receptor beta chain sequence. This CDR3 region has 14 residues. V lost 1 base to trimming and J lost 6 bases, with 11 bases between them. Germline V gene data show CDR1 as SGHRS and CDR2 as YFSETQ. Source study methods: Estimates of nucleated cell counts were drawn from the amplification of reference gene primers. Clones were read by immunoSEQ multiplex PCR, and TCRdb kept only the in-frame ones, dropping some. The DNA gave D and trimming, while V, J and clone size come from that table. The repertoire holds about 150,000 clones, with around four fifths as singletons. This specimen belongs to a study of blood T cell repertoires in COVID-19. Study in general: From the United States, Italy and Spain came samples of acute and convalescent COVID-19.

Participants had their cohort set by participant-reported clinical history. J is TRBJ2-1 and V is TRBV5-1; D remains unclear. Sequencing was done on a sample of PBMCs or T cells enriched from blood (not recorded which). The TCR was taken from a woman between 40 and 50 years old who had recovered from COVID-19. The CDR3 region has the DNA TGCGCCAGCAGCTTGATTGGGCCCGGCAATGAGCAGTTCTTC. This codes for CASSLIGPGNEQFF.